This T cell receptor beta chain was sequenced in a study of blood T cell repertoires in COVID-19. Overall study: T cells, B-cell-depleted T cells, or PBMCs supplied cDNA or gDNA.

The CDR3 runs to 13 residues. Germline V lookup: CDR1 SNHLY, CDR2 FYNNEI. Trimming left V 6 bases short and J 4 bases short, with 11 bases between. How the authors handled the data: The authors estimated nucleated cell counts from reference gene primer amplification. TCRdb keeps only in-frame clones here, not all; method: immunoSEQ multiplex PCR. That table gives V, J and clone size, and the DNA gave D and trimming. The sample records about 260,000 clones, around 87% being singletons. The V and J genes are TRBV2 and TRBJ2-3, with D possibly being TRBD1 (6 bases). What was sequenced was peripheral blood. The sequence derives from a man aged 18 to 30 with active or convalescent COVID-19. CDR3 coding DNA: TGTGCCAGCAGCCGGGACAATCCAGATACGCAGTATTTT. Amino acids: CASSRDNPDTQYF.